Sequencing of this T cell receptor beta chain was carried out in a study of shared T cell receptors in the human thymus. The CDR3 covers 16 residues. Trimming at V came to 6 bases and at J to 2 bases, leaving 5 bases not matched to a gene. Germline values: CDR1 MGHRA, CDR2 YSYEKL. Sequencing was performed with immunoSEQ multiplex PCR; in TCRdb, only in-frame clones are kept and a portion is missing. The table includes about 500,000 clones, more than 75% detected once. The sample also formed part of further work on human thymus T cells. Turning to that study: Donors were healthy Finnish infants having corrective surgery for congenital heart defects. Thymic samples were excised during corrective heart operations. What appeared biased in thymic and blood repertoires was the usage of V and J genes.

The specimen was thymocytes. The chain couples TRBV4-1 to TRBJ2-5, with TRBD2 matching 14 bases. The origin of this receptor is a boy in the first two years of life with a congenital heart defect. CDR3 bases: TGCGCCAGCAGTTCGGGACTAGCGGGAGCACAAGAGACCCAGTACTTC. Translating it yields CASSSGLAGAQETQYF.